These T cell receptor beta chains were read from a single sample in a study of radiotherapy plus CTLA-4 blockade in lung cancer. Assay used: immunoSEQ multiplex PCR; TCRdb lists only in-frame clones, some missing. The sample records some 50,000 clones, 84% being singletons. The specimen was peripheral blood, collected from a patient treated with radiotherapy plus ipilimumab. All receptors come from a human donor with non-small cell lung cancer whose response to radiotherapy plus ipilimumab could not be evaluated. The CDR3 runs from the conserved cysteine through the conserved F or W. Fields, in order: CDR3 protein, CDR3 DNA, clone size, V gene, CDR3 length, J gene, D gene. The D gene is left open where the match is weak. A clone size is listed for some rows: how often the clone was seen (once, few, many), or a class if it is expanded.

CASSRTGRRGGYTF TGTGCCAGCAGCCGGACAGGACGCCGCGGGGGCTACACCTTC few TRBV11-3 14 TRBJ1-2 TRBD1
CASSLARYNEQFF TGCGCCAGCAGCTTGGCCCGCTACAATGAGCAGTTCTTC NA TRBV5-1 13 TRBJ2-1 NA
CASSQEGTRVRNEQFF TGTGCCAGCAGCCAAGAAGGGACTAGAGTGCGGAATGAGCAGTTCTTC NA TRBV4-2 16 TRBJ2-1 TRBD2
CASSRNAKGQGVTQYF TGTGCCAGCAGCAGAAATGCGAAAGGACAGGGGGTGACCCAGTACTTC NA TRBV7-9 16 TRBJ2-5 TRBD1
CASSHETGVGNEQFF TGTGCCAGCAGCCATGAAACAGGGGTAGGCAATGAGCAGTTCTTC NA TRBV11-1 15 TRBJ2-1 TRBD1
CASSLTGITGELFF TGTGCCAGCAGCCTAACAGGGATCACCGGGGAGCTGTTTTTT NA TRBV6-6 14 TRBJ2-2 NA
CSVRQGVIEAFF TGCAGCGTCCGACAGGGAGTGATTGAAGCTTTCTTT NA TRBV29-1 12 TRBJ1-1 TRBD1
CASSLAGQQHTEAFF TGTGCCAGCAGCTTAGCGGGACAGCAACACACTGAAGCTTTCTTT NA TRBV7-2 15 TRBJ1-1 TRBD1
CASSQERDEQFF TGCGCCAGCAGCCAAGAACGGGATGAGCAGTTCTTC once TRBV4-3 12 TRBJ2-1 NA
CAIRGTGMNTEAFF TGTGCCATCAGGGGGACAGGGATGAACACTGAAGCTTTCTTT NA TRBV10-3 14 TRBJ1-1 TRBD1
CASSTDNYGYTF TGTGCCAGCAGCACTGATAACTATGGCTACACCTTC NA TRBV7-2 12 TRBJ1-2 NA
CASSGQEEEKLFF TGCGCCAGCAGCGGACAGGAGGAGGAAAAACTGTTTTTT NA TRBV4-1 13 TRBJ1-4 TRBD1
CAIGTGGLGYTF TGTGCCATCGGGACAGGGGGCCTGGGCTACACCTTC NA TRBV28 12 TRBJ1-2 TRBD1
CASSLGTGLSDTQYF TGTGCCAGCAGCTTGGGGACAGGGTTGTCGGATACGCAGTATTTT NA TRBV7-8 15 TRBJ2-3 TRBD1
CSVGEGANTIYF TGCAGCGTTGGAGAGGGGGCGAACACCATATATTTT NA TRBV29-1 12 TRBJ1-3 TRBD1
CASSRTGGAGGEKLFF TGTGCTAGCAGCCGGACAGGGGGCGCGGGGGGTGAAAAACTGTTTTTT NA TRBV7-7 16 TRBJ1-4 TRBD1
CASGDRTSTIYEQYF TGTGCCAGCGGGGACAGGACCAGTACTATTTACGAGCAGTACTTC few TRBV27 15 TRBJ2-7 TRBD1
CASSKDRGPYEQYF TGTGCCAGCAGCAAGGACAGGGGGCCCTACGAGCAGTACTTC NA TRBV5-5 14 TRBJ2-7 TRBD1
CASSSLAGVGSYNEQFF TGTGCCAGCAGCTCCCTAGCGGGAGTTGGCTCCTACAATGAGCAGTTCTTC NA TRBV7-2 17 TRBJ2-1 TRBD2
CASSLSITGGVYGYTF TGTGCCAGCAGTTTATCAATCACAGGGGGCGTCTATGGCTACACCTTC NA TRBV27 16 TRBJ1-2 TRBD1
CASRPGSLASNEQFF TGTGCCAGCAGACCCGGTAGCCTAGCTTCCAATGAGCAGTTCTTC once TRBV11-1 15 TRBJ2-1 NA
CASAGQSYEQYF TGTGCCAGCGCGGGACAGTCCTACGAGCAGTACTTC NA TRBV6-5 12 TRBJ2-7 NA
CASSQRAGIPYNEQFF TGTGCCAGCAGCCAAAGAGCGGGTATCCCCTACAATGAGCAGTTCTTC NA TRBV14 16 TRBJ2-1 NA
CASSPPQGVYGYTF TGTGCCAGCAGCCCACCACAGGGAGTCTATGGCTACACCTTC NA TRBV28 14 TRBJ1-2 NA
CASSFWGGVGTGELFF TGTGCCAGCAGCTTTTGGGGGGGGGTTGGGACCGGGGAGCTGTTTTTT NA TRBV11-2 16 TRBJ2-2 TRBD2
CASSPARGGGYEQYF TGCGCCAGCAGCCCGGCAAGGGGGGGAGGGTACGAGCAGTACTTC NA TRBV5-1 15 TRBJ2-7 NA
CASSPREADTQYF TGTGCCAGCAGTCCGCGGGAGGCAGATACGCAGTATTTT NA TRBV28 13 TRBJ2-3 TRBD2
CASSVGASGSYEQYF TGTGCCAGCAGCGTAGGCGCTAGCGGCTCCTACGAGCAGTACTTC NA TRBV9 15 TRBJ2-7 TRBD2
CASSPGTSNSPLHF TGTGCCAGCAGCCCCGGGACTAGTAATTCACCCCTCCACTTT NA TRBV2 14 TRBJ1-6 NA
CASSQTGGRDYNEQFF TGTGCCAGCTCACAGACAGGGGGCCGCGACTACAATGAGCAGTTCTTC once TRBV18 16 TRBJ2-1 TRBD1
CASTYLDSFYGYTF TGTGCCAGCACTTATTTGGACAGCTTCTATGGCTACACCTTC NA TRBV28 14 TRBJ1-2 NA
CATSWGGTYNEQFF TGTGCCACCAGCTGGGGGGGAACCTACAATGAGCAGTTCTTC NA TRBV15 14 TRBJ2-1 TRBD2
CATRQDEQPQHF TGTGCCACCCGACAAGACGAGCAGCCCCAGCATTTT once TRBV5-4 12 TRBJ1-5 NA
CASSVAASVPYEQYF TGTGCCAGCAGCGTAGCGGCTAGCGTGCCCTACGAGCAGTACTTC NA TRBV9 15 TRBJ2-7 NA
CASSSYRLAGFRADTQYF TGTGCCAGCAGCTCTTATAGGCTAGCGGGATTTAGGGCAGATACGCAGTATTTT NA TRBV7-8 18 TRBJ2-3 TRBD2
CASSLILGGTYEQYF TGTGCCAGCAGTTTAATCCTTGGGGGGACCTACGAGCAGTACTTC NA TRBV28 15 TRBJ2-7 NA
CASSPSGMAYEQYF TGCGCCAGCAGCCCGAGCGGGATGGCATACGAGCAGTACTTC NA TRBV5-1 14 TRBJ2-7 TRBD2
CASSEGFYSGNTIYF TGTGCCAGCAGTGAAGGTTTTTACTCTGGAAACACCATATATTTT few TRBV6-1 15 TRBJ1-3 NA
CASSLLGQLHEQYF TGTGCCAGCAGCTTACTGGGACAATTGCACGAGCAGTACTTC NA TRBV7-2 14 TRBJ2-7 NA
CASSVAGAGASEQYF TGTGCCAGCAGCGTCGCGGGGGCGGGGGCTAGTGAGCAGTACTTC NA TRBV7-2 15 TRBJ2-7 NA
CASSLWNRQGAGANVLTF TGTGCCAGCAGTTTATGGAATAGACAGGGGGCTGGGGCCAACGTCCTGACTTTC once TRBV27 18 TRBJ2-6 TRBD1
CARSLLFDERVYNEQFF TGTGCCAGAAGCTTGCTCTTCGACGAGAGGGTCTACAATGAGCAGTTCTTC NA TRBV5-3 17 TRBJ2-1 NA